This T cell receptor (beta chain) was identified during a study of Graves' ophthalmopathy and Graves' hyperthyroidism. This clonotype was counted only a few times. Ophthalmopathic donors had moderate-to-severe activity, CAS ≥3 and NOSPECS ≥4, with disease that had lasted under 3 months. RNA transcripts were the source from which TCR beta CDR3 regions were amplified. Scientists carried out first-round RT-PCR using HTBI primers and then a second-round multiplex PCR. TCRdb analysed the multiplex PCR reads with MiXCR anew, one entry per CDR3 protein. The sample has 650,000 to 900,000 distinct CDR3 sequences, 40% seen once. Sequencing was performed on peripheral blood. The TCR sequence derives from an adult man with Graves' ophthalmopathy.

Here the CDR3 reads CASSLNPGRGTGELFF. In DNA form, the CDR3 reads TGTGCCAGCAGCTTAAACCCGGGGCGCGGCACCGGGGAGCTGTTTTTT. The chain carries TRBV7-3 and TRBJ2-2; D possibly matches TRBD1 or TRBD2 (5 bases each). This CDR3 has 16 amino acids. From germline, CDR1 is SGHTA and CDR2 FQGTGA. With 1 base removed from V and 4 bases from J, the gap between germline ends came to 13 bases.